The T cell receptor beta chain under discussion was sequenced for a study of blood T cell repertoires in COVID-19. Study at large: Nucleic acid was either cDNA or gDNA, and it came from T cells, B-cell-depleted T cells, or PBMCs.

Methods used by the authors: Cell counts per sample came from amplifying reference gene primers. Only in-frame clones appear in the TCRdb table, and some are missing; sequencing was by immunoSEQ multiplex PCR. Clonal size and the V and J genes are those of that table, whereas D and trimming came from the DNA. The sample lists hundreds of thousands of clones, about 88% occurring once. Unmatched junction bases numbered 2, after V lost 1 base and J lost 1 base. CDR1 and CDR2 from the germline V gene are SEHNR and FQNEAQ (reference sequence). The CDR3 consists of 15 residues. The sequencing sample was made of peripheral blood. The clonotype was recovered from a woman between 65 and 79 years old with COVID-19, enrolled during active disease. The chain uses TRBV7-9 and TRBJ2-3; 7 bases are shared with TRBD2. The CDR3 is CASSLGLAGTDTQYF. The CDR3 nucleotides read TGTGCCAGCAGCTTAGGACTAGCCGGCACAGATACGCAGTATTTT.